The source of this T cell receptor (beta chain) is a study of T cell responses to AZD1222 COVID-19 vaccine. Study information: Timing groups of about 4 and about 12 weeks for second doses were pooled. Study observations and caveats: The reported proportion of spike-specific TCRs targeting unmutated variant regions was nearly half. Repertoire collection took place solely once the T cell response had peaked. Compared with day 0, the breadth and depth of the Spike-specific TCR repertoire rose significantly after two doses of AZD1222.

This clone was seen only once. Antigen: not known. The table came from immunoSEQ multiplex PCR; TCRdb's copy has only in-frame clones and leaves some out. In the table there are 99,000 or so clones, roughly 82% of which are singletons. Trimming stripped 2 bases from V and 0 bases from J, with 8 bases between. The CDR3 is 15 amino acids. The germline CDR1 and CDR2 sequences are SEHNR and FQNEAQ (reference sequence). The rearrangement joins TRBV7-9 to TRBJ1-3; D not certain. This sequence was found in an adult in good health. The specimen comprised peripheral blood, sampled on day 0 of AZD1222 vaccination. The CDR3 here is CASSLTLHSGNTIYF. The CDR3 bases are TGTGCCAGCAGCTTAACCCTCCACTCTGGAAACACCATATATTTT. The full variable domain, rest sourced from reference TRBV7-9 and TRBJ1-3, is DTGVSQNPRHKITKRGQNVTFRCDPISEHNRLYWYRQTLGQGPEFLTYFQNEAQLEKSRLLSDRFSAERPKGSFSTLEIQRTEQGDSAMYLCASSLTLHSGNTIYFGEGSWLTVV.